The 2 T cell receptor beta chains below all came from one sample that was sequenced in a study of blood T cell repertoires in COVID-19. The method was immunoSEQ multiplex PCR; TCRdb's version includes in-frame clones alone and lacks a portion of them. The table records about 160,000 clones, 90% of them present only once. Sequencing used peripheral blood. These receptors were collected from a man aged 55 to 69 with active or convalescent COVID-19.

V and J are TRBV10-3 and TRBJ2-5; 7 positions match TRBD2. Looked up from germline, CDR1 is ENHRY and CDR2 is SYGVKD. The ends lost 2 bases at V and 3 bases at J; junction bases unmatched: 6. CDR3 length equals 15 residues. The CDR3 reads CAISERLAEEETQYF. Written as DNA, the CDR3 is TGTGCCATCAGTGAGAGGCTAGCGGAGGAAGAGACCCAGTACTTC.

The gene calls are TRBV6-5 and TRBJ2-7; D is unresolved. Germline V gives CDR1 MNHEY, CDR2 SVGAGI. The CDR3 spans 15 residues. The V gene lost 0 bases and the J gene lost 2 bases, with 11 bases spanning the gap. The CDR3, as DNA: TGTGCCAGCAGTTACTCGTTCACTTCGGCCTACGAGCAGTACTTC. It yields the protein CASSYSFTSAYEQYF.